This passage covers 22 T cell receptor beta chains from one sample sequenced in a study of PD-1 blockade in classical Hodgkin lymphoma. The time point is: newly diagnosed, previously untreated cHL patient sample. After PBMCs were thawed, their CD8+ T cells were isolated by magnetic negative selection. Libraries were prepared by immunoSEQ multiplex PCR; TCRdb keeps only in-frame clonotypes and omits some of them. The sample records about 9,500 clones, under 90% being singletons. Sequencing was carried out using CD8+ T cells from blood. All receptors come from a human donor with classical Hodgkin lymphoma.

The DNA for the CDR3 is TGTGCCAGCAGCTTGGGACGTAGCAATGAGCAGTTCTTC. Its translation is CASSLGRSNEQFF. The chain links TRBV5-6 to TRBJ2-1, with D unresolved. V dropped 0 bases and J dropped 6 bases, with 7 bases sitting between them. This CDR3 contains 13 residues. Germline V CDR1 and CDR2: SGHDT, YYEEEE.

The chain employs TRBV5-4 and TRBJ1-1, with TRBD1 as a possible D gene (5 bases). CDR1 and CDR2 (germline): SGHNT, YYREEE (reference sequence). Trimming shortened V by 0 bases and J by 6 bases, and 9 bases separated the two germline ends. The CDR3 extends over 13 amino acids. The CDR3 DNA reads TGTGCCAGCAGCTTGGGGGGGTGGGCTGAAGCTTTCTTT. Its translation is CASSLGGWAEAFF.

J is TRBJ2-7 and V is TRBV6-1; perhaps TRBD1 as D (5 bases). V was cut by 3 bases and J by 0 bases, with 12 bases left in between. The germline gives CDR1 MNHNS, CDR2 SASEGT. The CDR3 sequence is 15 residues long. The CDR3 DNA reads TGTGCCAGCAGTGAGAAAGGGGCAAGCTCCTACGAGCAGTACTTC. Translation gives CASSEKGASSYEQYF.

V and J are TRBV7-9 and TRBJ1-2; D not certain. The CDR3 totals 15 residues. The V and J ends lost 1 base and 3 bases respectively, with 12 bases between them. The germline V gene has CDR1 SEHNR and CDR2 FQNEAQ (reference sequence). The CDR3 spells CASSLVSKDHYGYTF. DNA for the CDR3: TGTGCCAGCAGCTTAGTGTCCAAGGATCACTATGGCTACACCTTC.

CDR3 nucleotides: TGTGCCAGCAGCTTAGATAGGACAGGAGTTTGGGATACGCAGTATTTT. Its protein is CASSLDRTGVWDTQYF. This chain links TRBV13 with TRBJ2-3, with 7 positions matching TRBD1. The CDR3 has 16 residues. CDR1 is PRHDT, CDR2 FYEKMQ, per germline (reference sequence). V trimming: 1 base; J trimming: 6 bases; junction bases outside the gene matches: 10.

This chain joins TRBV7-8 and TRBJ2-3; the D gene is possibly TRBD1 (6 bases). Germline V gives CDR1 SGHVS, CDR2 FQNEAQ. CDR3 length: 19 residues. The V gene lost 2 bases and the J gene lost 0 bases, with 21 bases spanning the gap. The CDR3 bases are TGTGCCAGCAGCTTACCACTTGGGGGCCGCGCGCCTAGCACAGATACGCAGTATTTT. Residues: CASSLPLGGRAPSTDTQYF.

This clone was seen a single time. The chain is built from TRBV5-5 and TRBJ2-2, with unresolved D. CDR1 is SGHKS, CDR2 YYEKEE, per germline (reference sequence). Trimming stripped 1 base from V and 4 bases from J, with 11 bases between. The CDR3 is made up of 15 amino acids. The CDR3 loop is CASSLWTLLTGELFF. In DNA, the CDR3 is TGTGCCAGCAGCTTGTGGACCCTTCTCACCGGGGAGCTGTTTTTT. The whole variable domain, remainder taken from reference TRBV5-5 and TRBJ2-2, is DAGVTQSPTHLIKTRGQQVTLRCSPISGHKSVSWYQQVLGQGPQFIFQYYEKEERGRGNFPDRFSARQFPNYSSELNVNALLLGDSALYLCASSLWTLLTGELFFGEGSRLTVL.

This chain connects TRBV4-1 to TRBJ1-1, with a possible D match to TRBD1 (5 bases). CDR1 is MGHRA and CDR2 is YSYEKL in the germline V gene. V shed 1 base and J shed 1 base, with 13 bases lying between them. The CDR3 runs 16 residues. CDR3 sequence (DNA): TGCGCCAGCAGCCAAGGATGGGACGGAGGGAACACTGAAGCTTTCTTT. The encoded protein is CASSQGWDGGNTEAFF.

This clone was observed a single time. The chain links TRBV18 to TRBJ2-2; D is undetermined. Trimming stripped 3 bases from V and 4 bases from J, with 3 bases between. Germline V gene data show CDR1 as KGHSH and CDR2 as LQKENI. The CDR3 has 12 amino acids. The DNA of the CDR3 is TGTGCCAGCTCACCGCTCACCGGGGAGCTGTTTTTT. This translates into CASSPLTGELFF.

The V gene is TRBV10-3, the J gene TRBJ1-2, with a tentative D call TRBD1 (6 bases). The CDR3 totals 12 residues. The V and J ends lost 6 bases and 8 bases respectively, with 13 bases between them. The germline CDR1 and CDR2 sequences are ENHRY and SYGVKD. The CDR3 nucleotides are TGTGCCATCAGGAATACAGGGTGGGGCTACACCTTC. Residues: CAIRNTGWGYTF.

This clone was seen a single time. The chain employs TRBV19 and TRBJ2-7; D is uncertain. Germline CDR1 reads LNHDA; CDR2 reads SQIVND (reference sequence). This CDR3 spans 13 amino acids. V lost 4 bases to trimming and J lost 4 bases, with 11 bases between them. CDR3 sequence (DNA): TGTGCCAGTAGTACCGTGGGATGGTACGAGCAGTACTTC. This encodes CASSTVGWYEQYF.

The rearrangement uses TRBV15 and TRBJ2-1; TRBD2 is a possible D gene (5 bases). There are 15 residues in the CDR3. V shed 3 bases and J shed 0 bases, with 9 bases lying between them. CDR1 LNHNV and CDR2 YYDKDF come from the germline V gene (reference sequence). The CDR3 region is CATSSLGSSYNEQFF. The CDR3 coding sequence is TGTGCCACCAGCAGTCTAGGGAGCTCCTACAATGAGCAGTTCTTC.

The rearrangement joins TRBV29-1 to TRBJ2-7, with TRBD1 matching 9 bases. The length of the CDR3 is 15 residues. V trimming: 0 bases; J trimming: 4 bases; junction bases outside the gene matches: 7. CDR1 is SQVTM and CDR2 is ANQGSEA in the germline V gene. The DNA for the CDR3 is TGCAGCGTTGAAGAGGGGGACAGGGCTGGGTACGAGCAGTACTTC. Translation gives CSVEEGDRAGYEQYF.

This chain joins TRBV28 and TRBJ2-4, with D uncertain. V gave up 6 bases and J gave up 3 bases, with 3 bases separating them. The CDR3 runs to 11 residues. The germline CDR1 and CDR2 sequences are MDHEN and SYDVKM. The CDR3 region has the DNA TGTGCCAGCAGAGGCAAAAACATTCAGTACTTC. Amino acids: CASRGKNIQYF.

The V call is TRBV27, the J call TRBJ1-2; D may be TRBD1 (5 bases). Germline assignment: CDR1 MNHEY and CDR2 SMNVEV (reference sequence). V was trimmed by 3 bases and J by 7 bases, leaving 15 bases between them. The CDR3 length is 14 residues. The CDR3 loop is CASSLVGVLGGYTF. CDR3 nucleotides: TGTGCCAGCAGTTTGGTAGGGGTTCTTGGTGGCTACACCTTC.

The chain couples TRBV2 to TRBJ1-2; 8 bases align to TRBD1. Germline loops: CDR1 SNHLY, CDR2 FYNNEI. The CDR3 has 14 residues. V lost 4 bases to trimming and J lost 2 bases; unmatched junction nucleotides: 3. As DNA, the CDR3 is TGTGCCAGCAGTGTGACAGGGGCGAACTATGGCTACACCTTC. It is translated as CASSVTGANYGYTF.

This clone was observed once. This chain links TRBV28 with TRBJ2-5; possibly TRBD1 for D (6 bases). V was shortened by 2 bases and J by 2 bases, with 12 bases between the two germline ends. The CDR3 covers 15 residues. Germline V lookup: CDR1 MDHEN, CDR2 SYDVKM. The CDR3 loop is CASSLPGVYQETQYF. The DNA of the CDR3 is TGTGCCAGCAGTTTACCAGGGGTTTATCAAGAGACCCAGTACTTC.

The rearrangement links TRBV5-1 to TRBJ2-1; 13 bases map to TRBD2. The V gene's germline CDR1 is SGHRS and CDR2 YFSETQ. The CDR3 contains 17 residues. The trim removed 1 base at V and 7 bases at J, leaving 8 bases unmatched. The CDR3 DNA reads TGCGCCAGCAGCTTGAGAACTAGCGGGGGGGCAGGTAATGAGCAGTTCTTC. It is translated as CASSLRTSGGAGNEQFF.

V and J are TRBV6-1 and TRBJ2-5, with D unresolved. V was pared by 7 bases and J by 0 bases, with 12 bases between. Germline CDR1 reads MNHNS; CDR2 reads SASEGT. CDR3 length: 14 residues. This chain's CDR3 is CASILSVYQETQYF. DNA of the CDR3: TGTGCCAGCATCCTATCGGTTTACCAAGAGACCCAGTACTTC.

Note on this clone: No DNA is shown, since the ends of the CDR3 on it are uncertain; the CDR3 is the one TCRdb lists. The rearrangement joins TRBV4-3 to TRBJ1-2; the table's TRBD1 call for D was not verified on the DNA. The CDR3 region is 15 residues in length, termini included. Germline V gene data show CDR1 as LGHNA and CDR2 as YSLEER. CDR3 protein: CASSQDVGQGAHGTF.

In this sample, this clone turned up a few times. This rearrangement joins TRBV6-1 to TRBJ1-1, with D unclear. The germline gives CDR1 MNHNS, CDR2 SASEGT. The CDR3 extends over 15 amino acids. V gave up 1 base and J gave up 6 bases, with 15 bases separating them. Here the CDR3 DNA reads TGTGCCAGCAGTGAAGGCAGCGTGGAACAAGCTGAAGCTTTCTTT. It yields the protein CASSEGSVEQAEAFF.

The chain employs TRBV4-3 and TRBJ2-3, with 7 bases identical to TRBD1. Trimming took 1 base from V and 3 from J; bases not matched to a gene: 4. The germline V gene encodes CDR1 LGHNA and CDR2 YSLEER. This CDR3 contains 15 residues. DNA of the CDR3: TGCGCCAGCAGCCAAGGGACAGGACCGACAGATACGCAGTATTTT. Protein product: CASSQGTGPTDTQYF.